Each of the 16 T cell receptor beta chains below was sequenced from the same sample in a study of T cells after yellow fever vaccination. One entry per CDR3 protein, called by TCRdb with MiXCR from the 5' RACE reads. The sample includes under 50,000 distinct CDR3 sequences, 5% to 8% of them seen just once. The source was PBMCs, either bulk or a sorted T-cell subset (CD4+, CD8+, memory, or dextramer-sorted; not recorded which), collected 45 days after the yellow fever booster vaccination. All receptors derive from a man younger than 40 who received the YFV17D yellow fever vaccine.

This clonotype was counted a few times. This chain connects TRBV6-2 or TRBV6-3 to TRBJ2-3; no definite D call. CDR1 is MNHEY, CDR2 SVGEGT, per germline. This CDR3 contains 14 residues. V dropped 5 bases and J dropped 2 bases, with 11 bases sitting between them. The CDR3 protein is CASSGRRFTDTQYF. In DNA, the CDR3 is TGTGCCAGCAGTGGGCGACGGTTCACAGATACGCAGTATTTT.

V is TRBV12-3 or TRBV12-4 and J is TRBJ1-1; D is unclear. Trimming removed 2 bases from V and 3 bases from J, with 4 bases in between. This CDR3 comprises 12 residues. This CDR3 reads CASSLWDTEAFF. The CDR3, as DNA: TGTGCCAGCAGTTTATGGGACACTGAAGCTTTCTTT.

This clonotype appeared many times. J is TRBJ2-1 and V is TRBV6-5; unclear D gene. The V and J ends lost 4 bases and 6 bases respectively, with 13 bases between them. In germline, CDR1 is MNHEY, CDR2 SVGAGI. CDR3 length equals 14 residues. Here the CDR3 DNA reads TGTGCCAGCAGTTCTTACCGGGTCCCCAATGAGCAGTTCTTC. It translates to CASSSYRVPNEQFF.

There are a few counts of this clonotype. The genes are TRBV30 and TRBJ2-2; 10 nucleotides match TRBD2. Trimming took 3 bases from V and 6 from J; bases not matched to a gene: 7. The germline gives CDR1 GTSNPN, CDR2 SVGIG (reference sequence). The CDR3 has 15 residues. In DNA, the CDR3 is TGTGCCTGGAGCCCTAGCGGGAGACCCCCCGGGGAGCTGTTTTTT. Its protein is CAWSPSGRPPGELFF. Based on the CDR3 plus reference TRBV30 and TRBJ2-2, the full variable domain is SQTIHQWPATLVQPVGSPLSLECTVEGTSNPNLYWYRQAAGRGLQLLFYSVGIGQISSEVPQNLSASRPQDRQFILSSKKLLLSDSGFYLCAWSPSGRPPGELFFGEGSRLTVL.

This clonotype was seen at least ten times. The rearrangement joins TRBV10-1 to TRBJ2-7, with TRBD1 as a possible D gene (5 bases). The germline CDR1 and CDR2 sequences are WNHNN and SYGVQD (reference sequence). The CDR3 covers 13 residues. V was shortened by 3 bases and J by 4 bases, with 10 bases between the two germline ends. The CDR3 DNA sequence: TGCGCCAGCAGTGATAGGACAAGTTACGAGCAGTACTTC. Amino acids: CASSDRTSYEQYF.

The sample holds one count of this clonotype. A much more abundant neighbour one base away suggests this may be a read error. The gene calls are TRBV27 and TRBJ2-5; the match to TRBD1 covers 9 bases. V was pared by 4 bases and J by 5 bases, with 23 bases of the junction left unmatched. The CDR3 is made up of 20 amino acids. The germline V gene encodes CDR1 MNHEY and CDR2 SMNVEV (reference sequence). The CDR3 region has the DNA TGTGCCAGCAGTTCCAACACCGGGACAGGGCTGTCCCCAGCCAATGAGACCCAGTACTTC. It is translated as CASSSNTGTGLSPANETQYF.

This clonotype showed up just a few times. The V call is TRBV11-3, the J call TRBJ2-7, with a possible D match to TRBD2 (6 bases). V shed 0 bases and J shed 6 bases, with 6 bases lying between them. CDR3 size: 12 residues. From germline, CDR1 is SGHNT and CDR2 YENEEA. The CDR3 nucleotides read TGTGCCAGCAGCTTAGAGCGGGGCGAGCAGTACTTC. Protein sequence: CASSLERGEQYF.

V gene TRBV6-5 combines with J gene TRBJ2-5; a possible D gene is TRBD1 (7 bases). The CDR3 sequence is 15 residues long. Per germline, CDR1 MNHEY and CDR2 SVGAGI. Trimming took 8 bases from V and 10 from J, leaving 26 bases between them. DNA of the CDR3: TGTGCCAGCGGGCAGGGGGGTTCTTCAGCCCCAGACCAGTACTTC. Its translation is CASGQGGSSAPDQYF.

This clonotype has a handful of counts. The chain has TRBV18 and TRBJ2-1; D could derive from TRBD1 or TRBD2 (5 bases each). Trimming left V 6 bases short and J 1 base short, with 19 bases between. The CDR3 length is 17 residues. The germline CDR1 and CDR2 sequences are KGHSH and LQKENI. The CDR3 nucleotides read TGTGCCAGCTCTTCTCGGGCGTCGGGACCTTCCTACAATGAGCAGTTCTTC. Its protein is CASSSRASGPSYNEQFF.

The gene calls are TRBV11-2 and TRBJ2-1, with 7 bases that match TRBD2. The CDR3 covers 14 residues. V trimming: 1 base; J trimming: 10 bases; junction bases outside the gene matches: 7. Germline V gene lookup returns CDR1 SGHAT and CDR2 FQNNGV. The DNA of the CDR3 is TGTGCCAGCAGCTTAGGAGGACTAGTACTCGAGCAGTTCTTC. This gives the protein CASSLGGLVLEQFF.

Ten or more counts support this clonotype. Written as DNA, the CDR3 is TGTGCCAGCACTAGCCGGACAGGGTTAGAGAATTCACCCCTCCACTTT. Its protein is CASTSRTGLENSPLHF. V and J are TRBV27 and TRBJ1-6, with 8 bases identical to TRBD1. Germline CDR1 is MNHEY and CDR2 is SMNVEV (reference sequence). The trim removed 7 bases at V and 7 bases at J, leaving 12 bases unmatched. This CDR3 has 16 amino acids.

This clonotype was recorded at least ten times. V usage is TRBV27 and J usage is TRBJ1-2; TRBD1 might be the D (6 bases). Trimming removed 1 base at V and 4 bases at J, with 10 bases between. Per the germline V gene, CDR1 is MNHEY and CDR2 is SMNVEV (reference sequence). This CDR3 region has 14 residues. Here the CDR3 DNA reads TGTGCCAGCAGTTTATTACAGGGTACCTATGGCTACACCTTC. This codes for CASSLLQGTYGYTF.

The chain is built from TRBV5-5 and TRBJ1-1; 8 nucleotides agree with TRBD1. From germline, CDR1 is SGHKS and CDR2 YYEKEE (reference sequence). With 4 bases clipped from V and 3 bases from J, the junction kept 11 bases outside the gene matches. The CDR3 sequence is 16 residues long. As DNA, the CDR3 is TGTGCCAGCAGCCGTTTTTCCCAGGGGGCGGACACTGAAGCTTTCTTT. Its protein is CASSRFSQGADTEAFF.

In this sample, this clonotype turned up many times. In DNA form, the CDR3 reads TGCAGTGCTAGACTAGCGGGAGGAGGCGGGGAGCTGTTTTTT. As protein: CSARLAGGGGELFF. The chain carries TRBV20-1 and TRBJ2-2, with TRBD2 matching 11 bases. The length of the CDR3 is 14 residues. V lost 2 bases and J lost 7; bases outside the gene matches: 3. CDR1 DFQATT and CDR2 SNEGSKA come from the germline V gene (reference sequence).

This clonotype came up many times. The J gene is TRBJ1-6, the V gene TRBV20-1, with D unresolved. Germline-derived CDR1 and CDR2 are DFQATT and SNEGSKA (reference sequence). The CDR3 is 15 amino acids. Deletions cut 0 bases from V and 0 bases from J, with 6 bases between. CDR3 in amino acids: CSARDRSSYNSPLHF. For the CDR3, the DNA is TGCAGTGCTAGAGATAGGAGCTCCTATAATTCACCCCTCCACTTT.

This clonotype was picked up many times. CDR3 coding DNA: TGTGCCAGCAGCCCCTGGCCGAACACTGAAGCTTTCTTT. Residues: CASSPWPNTEAFF. The chain couples TRBV7-2 to TRBJ1-1, with D unresolved. Trimming left V 5 bases short and J 1 base short, with 8 bases between. The CDR3 consists of 13 residues. Germline-derived CDR1 and CDR2 are SGHTA and FQGNSA.